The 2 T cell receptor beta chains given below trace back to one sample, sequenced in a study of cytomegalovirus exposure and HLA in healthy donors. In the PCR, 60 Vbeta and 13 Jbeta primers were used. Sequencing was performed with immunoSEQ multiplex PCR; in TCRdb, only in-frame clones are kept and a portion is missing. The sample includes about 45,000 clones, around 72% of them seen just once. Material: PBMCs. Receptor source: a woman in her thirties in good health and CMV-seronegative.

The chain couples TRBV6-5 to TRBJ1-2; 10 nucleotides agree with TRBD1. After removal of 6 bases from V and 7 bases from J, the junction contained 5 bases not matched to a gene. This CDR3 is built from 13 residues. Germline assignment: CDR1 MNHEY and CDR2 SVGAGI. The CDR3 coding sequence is TGTGCCAGCAGCGACAGGGGGCGCGGTGGCTACACCTTC. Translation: CASSDRGRGGYTF.

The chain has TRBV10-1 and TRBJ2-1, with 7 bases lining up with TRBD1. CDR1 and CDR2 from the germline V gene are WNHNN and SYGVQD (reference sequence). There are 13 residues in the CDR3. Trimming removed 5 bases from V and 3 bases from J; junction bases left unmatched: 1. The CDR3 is CASSSGGYNEQFF. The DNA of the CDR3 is TGCGCCAGCAGTTCAGGGGGCTACAATGAGCAGTTCTTC.